Shown below are 10 T cell receptor beta chains from a single sample sequenced in a study of CD8+CD57+ T cells in acquired aplastic anemia. Genomic DNA acted as the template from which TCR beta VDJ combination and CDR3 sequence profiling were carried out. One entry per CDR3 protein results from TCRdb running MiXCR on the reads. Of 50,000 to 65,000 distinct CDR3 sequences in the sample, roughly three fifths are singletons; the top ten hold about 15%. In patients chosen for sequencing, flow cytometry had shown CD8+CD57+ cell expansion. Sequencing was carried out using sorted CD4+, CD8+, or CD8+CD57+ T cells (not recorded which) from PBMCs. The receptor set was obtained from a human donor with aplastic anemia.

The CDR3 is CASSIGGGTEAFF. In DNA form, the CDR3 reads TGTGCCAGTAGTATAGGGGGCGGCACTGAAGCTTTCTTT. The chain joins TRBV19 to TRBJ1-1, with a weak D call TRBD1 (5 bases). Germline V gene sequence: CDR1 LNHDA, CDR2 SQIVND (reference sequence). This CDR3 has 13 residues. V was cut by 1 base and J by 4 bases, with 7 bases left in between. Drawing the rest from reference TRBV19 and TRBJ1-1, the complete variable domain is DGGITQSPKYLFRKEGQNVTLSCEQNLNHDAMYWYRQDPGQGLRLIYYSQIVNDFQKGDIAEGYSVSREKKESFPLTVTSAQKNPTAFYLCASSIGGGTEAFFGQGTRLTVV.

The chain uses TRBV9 and TRBJ1-2; a possible D gene is TRBD1 (5 bases). The CDR3 spans 13 residues. Per the germline V gene, CDR1 is SGDLS and CDR2 is YYNGEE. V lost 3 bases and J lost 7, with 13 bases in between. The CDR3 region is CASSGDGGGGYTF. DNA for the CDR3: TGTGCCAGCAGCGGGGATGGGGGAGGTGGCTACACCTTC.

This clonotype was seen ten or more times. This chain links TRBV12-3 or TRBV12-4 with TRBJ1-2; D is possibly TRBD1 (6 bases). CDR3 length: 12 residues. Trimming pared 6 bases from V and 5 bases from J, leaving 10 bases between. The CDR3 reads CASRTGFYGYTF. In DNA form, the CDR3 reads TGTGCCAGCAGGACAGGATTTTATGGCTACACCTTC.

This clonotype was picked up a small number of times. This chain uses TRBV20-1 with TRBJ2-7; 7 nucleotides align to TRBD1. J lost 5 bases, V lost 6 bases, and 4 bases had no gene match. The germline CDR1 and CDR2 sequences are DFQATT and SNEGSKA (reference sequence). The CDR3 has 11 amino acids. CDR3 protein: CSATQGHEQYF. In DNA form, the CDR3 reads TGCAGTGCAACACAGGGGCACGAGCAGTACTTC.

V is TRBV2 and J is TRBJ1-6, with TRBD1 as a possible D gene (6 bases). Trimming removed 8 bases at V and 8 bases at J, with 16 bases between. This CDR3 comprises 14 residues. The germline V gene encodes CDR1 SNHLY and CDR2 FYNNEI. The CDR3 region has the DNA TGTGCCAGCCTACTCGAGGGGGGCCATTCACCCCTCCACTTT. Translating it yields CASLLEGGHSPLHF.

The V call is TRBV7-2, the J call TRBJ1-6, with TRBD1 matching over 7 bases. J was trimmed by 8 bases and V by 4 bases; bases with no gene match: 8. Germline CDR1 SGHTA, CDR2 FQGNSA. This CDR3 is 15 amino acids long. CDR3 nucleotides: TGTGCCAGCAGCTCACCCGGGACAGTTTATTCACCCCTCCACTTT. This codes for CASSSPGTVYSPLHF.

V and J are TRBV29-1 and TRBJ2-1; 10 bases map to TRBD2. The V gene's germline CDR1 is SQVTM and CDR2 ANQGSEA. The V segment lost 7 bases and the J segment 7 bases; nucleotides outside the gene matches: 7. This CDR3 contains 13 residues. The CDR3 bases are TGCAGCGAATCTAGCGGGGGTAAGAATGAGCAGTTCTTC. Translation: CSESSGGKNEQFF.

This clonotype has at least ten counts. V gene TRBV24-1 combines with J gene TRBJ2-1; 8 positions match TRBD2. Trimming cost V 0 bases and J 0 bases; bases outside gene matches: 12. Germline assignment: CDR1 KGHDR and CDR2 SFDVKD. The CDR3 extends over 20 amino acids. Here the CDR3 reads CATSDLQGKAGGSSYNEQFF. As DNA, the CDR3 is TGTGCCACCAGTGATTTGCAGGGAAAGGCGGGGGGCTCCTCCTACAATGAGCAGTTCTTC.

This clonotype was seen at least ten times. This sequence joins TRBV7-9 and TRBJ1-4, with D possibly being TRBD1 (5 bases). This CDR3 comprises 15 residues. From germline, CDR1 is SEHNR and CDR2 FQNEAQ (reference sequence). V gave up 5 bases and J gave up 10 bases, with 20 bases separating them. CDR3 protein: CASSMPGYQGGKLFF. The CDR3 coding sequence is TGTGCCAGCAGCATGCCAGGGTACCAGGGTGGAAAACTGTTTTTT. The entire variable domain, with the rest obtained from reference TRBV7-9 and TRBJ1-4, is as follows: DTGVSQNPRHKITKRGQNVTFRCDPISEHNRLYWYRQTLGQGPEFLTYFQNEAQLEKSRLLSDRFSAERPKGSFSTLEIQRTEQGDSAMYLCASSMPGYQGGKLFFGSGTQLSVL.

The chain has TRBV10-3 and TRBJ2-7, with 14 bases matching TRBD2. Trimming cost V 2 bases and J 7 bases; bases outside gene matches: 7. CDR1 ENHRY and CDR2 SYGVKD come from the germline V gene. This CDR3 has 16 amino acids. CDR3 protein: CAISERGTSGSSEQYF. The DNA for the CDR3 is TGTGCCATCAGTGAGAGGGGGACTAGCGGGAGTTCAGAGCAGTACTTC.